The entry below gives a single TCR beta chain sequence along with its context. These data belong to a study of cytomegalovirus exposure and HLA in healthy donors. CDR1 MNHEY and CDR2 SMNVEV come from the germline V gene (reference sequence). The CDR3 extends over 13 amino acids. Trimming left V 6 bases short and J 2 bases short, with 10 bases between. Use of 60 Vbeta and 13 Jbeta primers characterized the PCR. Sequencing used immunoSEQ multiplex PCR; TCRdb keeps in-frame clones, though not all of them. In the table there are 140,000 to 150,000 clones, about 76% of which are singletons. The chain couples TRBV27 to TRBJ1-1, with a weak D call TRBD1 (5 bases). Source material: PBMCs. The origin of this receptor is a male donor in good health and CMV-seronegative. The chain's CDR3 is CASRMGGNTEAFF. The CDR3, as DNA: TGTGCCAGCAGAATGGGGGGAAACACTGAAGCTTTCTTT.